This TCR beta chain was profiled in a study of blood T cell repertoires in COVID-19. Across the whole study: Researchers got acute and convalescent COVID-19 samples from the United States, Italy and Spain. In each case, the material was cDNA or gDNA derived from T cells, B-cell-depleted T cells, or PBMCs.

Original processing methods: Amplification of reference gene primers provided the estimated nucleated cell counts. Clones were sequenced by immunoSEQ multiplex PCR, and TCRdb holds only the in-frame ones, with some missing. The DNA was the basis for D and trimming; V, J and clone size are from that table. The profile covers about 200,000 clones, with over 75% appearing a single time and roughly 4.9% taken by the ten largest. Germline-derived CDR1 and CDR2 are LGHDT and YNNKEL (reference sequence). V lost 4 bases and J lost 0, with 13 bases in between. The CDR3 consists of 17 residues. Sequencing was performed on peripheral blood. The sequence derives from a human donor in a cohort sampled during active COVID-19. The chain joins TRBV3-1 (or the pseudogene TRBV3-2) to TRBJ2-6; D gene uncertain. The CDR3 coding sequence is TGTGCCAGCAGCCGAGACGTATTCCGCTCTGGGGCCAACGTCCTGACTTTC. Translating gives CASSRDVFRSGANVLTF.